The rows below give T cell receptor beta chains drawn from one sample of a study of blood T cell repertoires in COVID-19. Generated by immunoSEQ multiplex PCR, the TCRdb table keeps only in-frame clones and is missing some. The table shows approximately 45,000 clones, with 70% to 85% occurring only once. Input material: peripheral blood. These receptors were obtained from a human donor in a cohort sampled during active COVID-19. Each CDR3 is given without its conserved first and last residue. Part of the rows lack a size; the others show once, few, many or a class for expanded clones.

J: TRBJ2-3
V: TRBV14
size: -
CDR3: ASRRQGGTDTQY

J: TRBJ2-7
V: TRBV14
size: -
CDR3: ASSQTVGSYEQY

J: TRBJ1-2
V: TRBV3-1/TRBV3-2
size: -
CDR3: ASSQGGGAWYGYT

J: TRBJ2-1
V: TRBV18
size: -
CDR3: ASSPIIGQEDEQF

J: TRBJ1-6
V: TRBV6-6
size: -
CDR3: ASSSQDRVNSPLH

J: TRBJ2-7
V: TRBV7-9
size: -
CDR3: ASSLAPGTGIFEQY

J: TRBJ2-5
V: TRBV18
size: -
CDR3: ASSSTGYYETQY

J: TRBJ2-2
V: TRBV18
size: -
CDR3: ASSPLRTNTGELF

J: TRBJ2-7
V: TRBV5-4
size: -
CDR3: ASSWDTSYEQY

J: TRBJ2-7
V: TRBV6-6
size: -
CDR3: ASRLGLAGYYEQY

J: TRBJ1-1
V: TRBV18
size: -
CDR3: ASSLAPVRQNTEAF

J: TRBJ1-1
V: TRBV16
size: few
CDR3: ASSQTAGTGMTEAF

J: TRBJ1-2
V: TRBV15
size: once
CDR3: ATSRVQGGDGYT

J: TRBJ2-1
V: TRBV5-8
size: -
CDR3: ASITIAGSSYNEQF

J: TRBJ1-1
V: TRBV2
size: few
CDR3: ASSVGPFNAEAF

J: TRBJ2-4
V: TRBV7-2
size: -
CDR3: ASSLAPQGWQY

J: TRBJ1-4
V: TRBV5-6
size: -
CDR3: ASSSTGATNEKLF

J: TRBJ2-5
V: TRBV5-1
size: -
CDR3: ASSLVPFQETQY

J: TRBJ1-2
V: TRBV19
size: -
CDR3: ATRWDSLAGGYT

J: TRBJ1-4
V: TRBV5-1
size: -
CDR3: ASSPFGETGKLF

J: TRBJ1-1
V: TRBV18
size: -
CDR3: ASSPRPGGGNTEAF

J: TRBJ1-4
V: TRBV6-4
size: -
CDR3: ASSINRGGNEKLF

J: TRBJ1-1
V: TRBV15
size: -
CDR3: ATSRASQGPWVAF

J: TRBJ2-2
V: TRBV2
size: once
CDR3: ASRRTGGPGELF

J: TRBJ1-1
V: TRBV5-1
size: -
CDR3: ASSLGSWGHEAF

J: TRBJ2-7
V: TRBV12-5
size: -
CDR3: ASGLVPLATKSYEQY

J: TRBJ1-4
V: TRBV3-1/TRBV3-2
size: -
CDR3: ASSLQGARGTNEKLF

J: TRBJ2-6
V: TRBV7-2
size: -
CDR3: ASSFISSFEDSGANVLT

J: TRBJ1-1
V: TRBV27
size: few
CDR3: ASSTYRDRGLTEAF

J: TRBJ1-1
V: TRBV7-8
size: -
CDR3: ASSYSRVGNTEAF

J: TRBJ1-1
V: TRBV6-6
size: -
CDR3: ASSYEGNTEAF